The T cell receptor (beta chain) under discussion was sequenced for a study of PD-L1 blockade in urothelial cancer. Study as a whole: Administration of atezolizumab to patients began at some point between 2013 and 2015, at 1,200 mg intravenously every 3 weeks. Analysis of the blood was performed 3 weeks (second dose) and 6 weeks after treatment start.

Profiled with immunoSEQ multiplex PCR; TCRdb holds only in-frame clones, not every one. Of just over 40,000 clones listed, 70% to 90% were seen once; the top ten hold roughly 2.7%. Indicated time point: peripheral blood 6 weeks after treatment start. It was locally advanced or metastatic urothelial carcinoma that patients had. The input for sequencing was PBMCs, taken around atezolizumab (anti-PD-L1) treatment. This clonotype originated in a man aged 65-85 years with urothelial cancer.

The CDR3 spells CASSQGDRGPNTGELFF. In DNA, the CDR3 is TGCGCCAGCAGCCAAGGGGACAGGGGACCGAACACCGGGGAGCTGTTTTTT. V gene TRBV4-1 combines with J gene TRBJ2-2; TRBD1 aligns across 10 bases. The CDR3 spans 17 residues. The germline V gene encodes CDR1 MGHRA and CDR2 YSYEKL. J was trimmed by 0 bases and V by 1 base; bases with no gene match: 2.